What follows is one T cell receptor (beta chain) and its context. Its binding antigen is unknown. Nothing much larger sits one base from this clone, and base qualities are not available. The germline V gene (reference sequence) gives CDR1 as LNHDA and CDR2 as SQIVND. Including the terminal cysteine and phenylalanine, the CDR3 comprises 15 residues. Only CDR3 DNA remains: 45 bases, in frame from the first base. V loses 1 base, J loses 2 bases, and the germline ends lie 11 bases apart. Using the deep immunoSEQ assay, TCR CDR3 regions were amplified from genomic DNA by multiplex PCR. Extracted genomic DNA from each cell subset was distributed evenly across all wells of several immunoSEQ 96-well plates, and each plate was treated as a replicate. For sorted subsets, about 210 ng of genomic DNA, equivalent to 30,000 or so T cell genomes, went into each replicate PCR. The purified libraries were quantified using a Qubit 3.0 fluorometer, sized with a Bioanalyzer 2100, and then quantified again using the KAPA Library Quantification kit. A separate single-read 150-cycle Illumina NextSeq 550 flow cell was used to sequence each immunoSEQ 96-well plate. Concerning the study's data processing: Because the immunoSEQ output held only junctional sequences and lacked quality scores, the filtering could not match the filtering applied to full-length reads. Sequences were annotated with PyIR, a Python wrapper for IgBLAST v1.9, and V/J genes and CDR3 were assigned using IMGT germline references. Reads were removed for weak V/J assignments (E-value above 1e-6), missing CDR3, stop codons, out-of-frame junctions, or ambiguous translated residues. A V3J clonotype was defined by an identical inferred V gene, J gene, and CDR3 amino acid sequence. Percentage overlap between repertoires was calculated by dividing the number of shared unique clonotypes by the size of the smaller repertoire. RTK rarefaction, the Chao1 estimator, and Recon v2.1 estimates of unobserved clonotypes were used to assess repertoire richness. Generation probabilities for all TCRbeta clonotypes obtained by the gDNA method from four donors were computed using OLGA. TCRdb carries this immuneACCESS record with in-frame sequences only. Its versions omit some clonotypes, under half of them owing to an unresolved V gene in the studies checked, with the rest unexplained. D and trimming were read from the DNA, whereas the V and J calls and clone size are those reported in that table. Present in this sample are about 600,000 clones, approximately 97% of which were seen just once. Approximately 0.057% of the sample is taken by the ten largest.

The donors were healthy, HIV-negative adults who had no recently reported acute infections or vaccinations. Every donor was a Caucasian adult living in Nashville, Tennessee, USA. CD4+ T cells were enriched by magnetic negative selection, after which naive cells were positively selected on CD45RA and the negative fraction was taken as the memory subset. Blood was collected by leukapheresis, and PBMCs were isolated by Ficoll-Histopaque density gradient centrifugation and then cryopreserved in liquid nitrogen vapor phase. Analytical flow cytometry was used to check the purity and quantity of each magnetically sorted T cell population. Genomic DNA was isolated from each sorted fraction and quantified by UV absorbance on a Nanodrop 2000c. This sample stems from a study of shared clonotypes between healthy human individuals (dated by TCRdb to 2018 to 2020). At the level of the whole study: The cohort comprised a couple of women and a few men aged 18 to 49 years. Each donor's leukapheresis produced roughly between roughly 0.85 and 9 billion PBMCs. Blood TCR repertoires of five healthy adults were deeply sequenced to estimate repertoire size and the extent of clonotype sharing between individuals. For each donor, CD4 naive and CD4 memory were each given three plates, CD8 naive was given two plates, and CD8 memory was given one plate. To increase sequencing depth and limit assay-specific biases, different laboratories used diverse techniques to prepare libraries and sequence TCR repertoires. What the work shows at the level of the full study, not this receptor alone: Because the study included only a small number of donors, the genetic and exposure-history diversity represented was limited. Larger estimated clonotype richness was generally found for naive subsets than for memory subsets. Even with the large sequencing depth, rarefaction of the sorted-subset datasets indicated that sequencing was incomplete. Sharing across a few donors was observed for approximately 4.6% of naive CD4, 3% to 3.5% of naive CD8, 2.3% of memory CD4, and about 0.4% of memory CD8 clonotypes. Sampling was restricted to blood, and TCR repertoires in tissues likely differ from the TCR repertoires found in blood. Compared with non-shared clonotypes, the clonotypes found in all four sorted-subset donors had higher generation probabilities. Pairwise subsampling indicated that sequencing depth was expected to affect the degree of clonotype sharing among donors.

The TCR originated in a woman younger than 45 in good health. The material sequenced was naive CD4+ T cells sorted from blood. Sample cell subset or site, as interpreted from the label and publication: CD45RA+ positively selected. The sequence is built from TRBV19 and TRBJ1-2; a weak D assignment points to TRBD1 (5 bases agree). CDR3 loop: CASSIGAGRNYGYTF. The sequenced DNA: TGTGCCAGTAGTATAGGCGCAGGGAGAAACTATGGCTACACCTTC.